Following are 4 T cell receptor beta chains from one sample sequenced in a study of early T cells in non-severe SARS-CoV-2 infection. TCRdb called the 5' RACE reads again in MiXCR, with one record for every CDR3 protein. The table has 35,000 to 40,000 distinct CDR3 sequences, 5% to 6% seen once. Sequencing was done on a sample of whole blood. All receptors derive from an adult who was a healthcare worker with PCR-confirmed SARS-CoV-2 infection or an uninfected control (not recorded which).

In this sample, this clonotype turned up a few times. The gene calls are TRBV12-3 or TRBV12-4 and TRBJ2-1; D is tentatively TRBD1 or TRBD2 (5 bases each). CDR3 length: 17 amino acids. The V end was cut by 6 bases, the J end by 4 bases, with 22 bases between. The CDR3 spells CASSLRVGADIYNEQFF. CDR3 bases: TGTGCCAGCAGCCTAAGGGTCGGGGCCGACATTTACAATGAGCAGTTCTTC.

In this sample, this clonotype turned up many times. CDR3: CASSPEQGRDGYTF. The CDR3, as DNA: TGTGCCAGCTCACCGGAACAGGGACGTGATGGCTACACCTTC. The V gene is TRBV18, the J gene TRBJ1-2; tentative D call: TRBD1 (6 bases). V shed 3 bases and J shed 6 bases, with 14 bases lying between them. Germline CDR1 reads KGHSH; CDR2 reads LQKENI. CDR3 length: 14 residues.

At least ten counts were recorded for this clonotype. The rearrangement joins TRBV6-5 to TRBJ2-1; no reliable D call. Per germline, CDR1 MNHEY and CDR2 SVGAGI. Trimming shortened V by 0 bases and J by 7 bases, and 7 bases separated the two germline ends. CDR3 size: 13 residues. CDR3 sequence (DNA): TGTGCCAGCAGTTACTCCTACTGGAATGAGCAGTTCTTC. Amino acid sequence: CASSYSYWNEQFF.

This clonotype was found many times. The chain's CDR3 is CASSRDYRSEDTQYF. For the CDR3, the DNA is TGTGCCAGCAGCCGGGACTATCGCTCGGAGGATACGCAGTATTTT. The chain joins TRBV4-2 to TRBJ2-3, with 7 bases identical to TRBD2. This CDR3 spans 15 amino acids. CDR1 is LGHNA and CDR2 is YNFKEQ in the germline V gene. After removal of 4 bases from V and 6 bases from J, the junction contained 10 bases not matched to a gene.